This TCR beta chain was recorded in a study of CD8+CD57+ T cells in acquired aplastic anemia (dated by TCRdb to 2016 to 2018). Context from the whole study: On average, sorted CD4+ and CD8+ cells yielded about 3 ug of extracted DNA, with a range of roughly 0.17 to 27.4 ug. CD8+CD57+ expansion was defined as frequency above the mean frequency observed in healthy subjects.

The research as a whole found: CD8+ Simpson's diversity did not differ significantly between patients and healthy controls (P=0.060). Around 31 CD8+ CDR3 sequences were shared between patients and controls but appeared highly expressed in patients and within their immunodominant clones.

For this clonotype: Which antigen it targets is not known. It has no much larger one-base neighbor in the sample; base qualities were not kept.

Trimming at the junction amounts to 4 bases on V and 1 base on J, and the germline ends lie 17 bases apart. The CDR3, cysteine through phenylalanine, is 17 amino acids long. The CDR3 DNA has 51 bases and is translated from base 1. According to the germline V gene, CDR1 reads SGHDN and CDR2 reads FVKESK. Genomic DNA served as template for TCR beta VDJ combination and CDR3 sequence profiling. TCR repertoire sequencing was run on an Illumina HiSeq 2000. In the paper's pipeline: TRBV/TRBJ rearrangement plots, CDR3 size and DJ length profiles, and Simpson's diversity index were used to assess repertoires. The immunodominant clone was defined as the most abundant DNA sequence in deep sequencing data. CDR3 amino acid sequences were checked for sharing between subjects and were compared against published repertoires and the VDJdb database. TCRdb ran its own pipeline on the public reads, namely fastp trimming at Q25 and MiXCR clone calling, and kept in-frame beta chains. CDR3 protein sequences are deduplicated, and each keeps its most common genes and DNA. It is TCRdb's table, rather than the study itself, that gives the V and J calls and clone size. Across this sample there are roughly 500,000 distinct CDR3 sequences, with around 33% seen only once. Of the sample, roughly 0.89% falls within the top ten clones.

Flow cytometry had shown CD8+CD57+ cell expansion in the patients selected for sequencing. Severe acquired aplastic anemia was diagnosed in all patients according to International Study of Aplastic Anemia and Agranulocytosis and Camitta criteria. Patients had received no therapy at the time of blood sampling. TCR repertoires of sorted CD4+ and CD8+ blood T cells from severe aplastic anemia patients and healthy subjects were deep-sequenced in the study. Patients were enrolled under clinicaltrials.gov protocols 00001620, 01623167, 00001397, 00071045, 00081523 and 00961064 in the USA. Ficoll-Paque density gradient centrifugation was used to isolate peripheral blood mononuclear cells. CD4+ and CD8+ T cells were sorted by FACS or magnetic beads before DNA extraction.

Sequencing was done on a sample of sorted CD4+, CD8+, or CD8+CD57+ T cells (not recorded which) from PBMCs. This sequence uses TRBV14 and TRBJ1-3; possibly the D gene is TRBD1, per 6 matching bases. The source of this sequence is a human donor with aplastic anemia. The nucleotide sequence is given as TGTGCCAGCAGCCGAGTACAGGGTAGGAGTTCTGGAAACACCATATATTTT. Translated, this gives CASSRVQGRSSGNTIYF.